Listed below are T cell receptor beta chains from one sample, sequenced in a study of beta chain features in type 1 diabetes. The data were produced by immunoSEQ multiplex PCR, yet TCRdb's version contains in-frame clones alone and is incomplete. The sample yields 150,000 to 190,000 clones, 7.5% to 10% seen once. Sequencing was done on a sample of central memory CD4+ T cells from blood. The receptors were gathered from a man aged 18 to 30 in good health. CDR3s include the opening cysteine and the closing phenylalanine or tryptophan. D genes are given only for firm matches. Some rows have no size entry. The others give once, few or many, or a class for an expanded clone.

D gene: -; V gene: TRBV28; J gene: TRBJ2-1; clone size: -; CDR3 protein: CASSLAGAQYNEQFF; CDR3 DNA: TGTGCCAGCAGTTTAGCAGGGGCCCAATACAATGAGCAGTTCTTC
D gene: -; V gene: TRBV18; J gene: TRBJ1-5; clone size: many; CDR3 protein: CASSPAVNQPQHF; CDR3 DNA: TGTGCCAGCTCACCGGCAGTTAACCAGCCCCAGCATTTT
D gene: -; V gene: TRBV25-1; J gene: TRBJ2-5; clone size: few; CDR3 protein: CASMGQGWETQYF; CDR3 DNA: TGTGCCAGCATGGGGCAGGGTTGGGAGACCCAGTACTTC
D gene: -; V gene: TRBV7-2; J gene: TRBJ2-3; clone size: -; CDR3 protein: CASSSRGQFTDTQYF; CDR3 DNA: TGTGCCAGCAGCTCTAGAGGACAGTTCACAGATACGCAGTATTTT
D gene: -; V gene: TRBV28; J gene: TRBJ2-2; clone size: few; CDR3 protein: CASSTVNTGELFF; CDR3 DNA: TGTGCCAGCAGTACTGTGAACACCGGGGAGCTGTTTTTT
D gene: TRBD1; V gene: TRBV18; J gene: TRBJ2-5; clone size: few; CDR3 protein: CASSPVTGFETQYF; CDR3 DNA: TGTGCCAGCTCACCAGTGACAGGGTTTGAGACCCAGTACTTC
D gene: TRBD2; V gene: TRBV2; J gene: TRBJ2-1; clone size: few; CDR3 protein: CASSSFAGGYNEQFF; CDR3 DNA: TGTGCCAGCAGTTCTTTTGCGGGAGGGTACAATGAGCAGTTCTTC
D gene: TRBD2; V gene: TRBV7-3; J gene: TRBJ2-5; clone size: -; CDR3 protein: CASSRGGAETQYF; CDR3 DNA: TGTGCCAGCAGCCGGGGAGGGGCAGAGACCCAGTACTTC
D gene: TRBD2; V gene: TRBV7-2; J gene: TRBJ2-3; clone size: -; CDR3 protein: CASSLVYLAGGQDTQYF; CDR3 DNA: TGTGCCAGCAGCTTAGTCTATCTAGCGGGGGGGCAAGATACGCAGTATTTT
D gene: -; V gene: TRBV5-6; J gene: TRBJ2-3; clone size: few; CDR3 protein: CASSTVSTDTQYF; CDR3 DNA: TGTGCCAGCAGTACAGTTAGCACAGATACGCAGTATTTT
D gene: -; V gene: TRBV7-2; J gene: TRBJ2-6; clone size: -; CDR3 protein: CASSSVGSFPGANVLTF; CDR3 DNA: TGTGCCAGCAGCTCTGTAGGGAGTTTTCCTGGGGCCAACGTCCTGACTTTC
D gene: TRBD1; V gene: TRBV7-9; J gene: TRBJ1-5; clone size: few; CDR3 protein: CASSHRGSNQPQHF; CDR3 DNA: TGTGCCAGCAGCCACAGGGGGAGCAATCAGCCCCAGCATTTT
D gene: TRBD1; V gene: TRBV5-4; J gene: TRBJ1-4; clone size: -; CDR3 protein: CASSLGQGRLFF; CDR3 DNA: TGTGCCAGCAGCTTAGGACAGGGTAGACTGTTTTTT
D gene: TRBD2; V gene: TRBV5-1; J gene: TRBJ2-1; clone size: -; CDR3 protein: CASGTSGSSYNEQFF; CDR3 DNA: TGCGCCAGCGGGACTAGCGGGAGCTCCTACAATGAGCAGTTCTTC
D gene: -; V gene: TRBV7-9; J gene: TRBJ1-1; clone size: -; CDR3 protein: CASSLGTNTEAFF; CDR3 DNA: TGTGCCAGCAGCTTAGGGACTAACACTGAAGCTTTCTTT
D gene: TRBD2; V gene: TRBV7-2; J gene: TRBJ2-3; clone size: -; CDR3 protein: CASSRDYTDTQYF; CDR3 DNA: TGTGCCAGCAGCCGGGACTACACAGATACGCAGTATTTT
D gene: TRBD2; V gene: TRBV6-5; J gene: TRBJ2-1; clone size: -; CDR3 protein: CASIRTSGDEQFF; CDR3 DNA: TGTGCCAGCATACGGACTAGCGGGGATGAGCAGTTCTTC
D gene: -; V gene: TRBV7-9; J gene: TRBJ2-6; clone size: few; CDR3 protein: CASSLAYSGANVLTF; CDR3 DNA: TGTGCCAGCAGCTTAGCGTATTCCGGGGCCAACGTCCTGACTTTC
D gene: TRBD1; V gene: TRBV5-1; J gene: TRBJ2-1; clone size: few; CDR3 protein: CASSPGQLTSYNEQFF; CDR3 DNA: TGCGCCAGCAGCCCGGGACAGCTAACCTCCTACAATGAGCAGTTCTTC
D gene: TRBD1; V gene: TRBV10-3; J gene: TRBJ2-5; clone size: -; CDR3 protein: CASSETGDETQYF; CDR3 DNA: TGTGCCAGCAGTGAAACAGGGGACGAGACCCAGTACTTC
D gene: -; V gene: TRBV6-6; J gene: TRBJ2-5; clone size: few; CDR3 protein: CASSYSVRETQYF; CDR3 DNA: TGTGCCAGCAGTTACTCGGTCCGGGAGACCCAGTACTTC
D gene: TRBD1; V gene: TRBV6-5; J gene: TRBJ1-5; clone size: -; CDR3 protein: CASRGTAHQPQHF; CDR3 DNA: TGTGCCAGCAGAGGGACAGCCCATCAGCCCCAGCATTTT
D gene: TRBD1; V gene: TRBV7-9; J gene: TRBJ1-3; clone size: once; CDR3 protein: CASSFSPGQQISGDTIYF; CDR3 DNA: TGTGCCAGCAGCTTTTCTCCGGGACAGCAGATCAGTGGGGACACCATATATTTT
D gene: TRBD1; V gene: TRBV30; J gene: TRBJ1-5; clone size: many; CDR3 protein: CAWSGGTGVRSGPQHF; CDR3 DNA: TGTGCCTGGAGTGGAGGGACAGGGGTCCGAAGCGGGCCCCAGCATTTT
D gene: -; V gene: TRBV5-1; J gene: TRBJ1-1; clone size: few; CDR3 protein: CASSPGPPFTEAFF; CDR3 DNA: TGCGCCAGCAGCCCTGGCCCACCTTTCACTGAAGCTTTCTTT
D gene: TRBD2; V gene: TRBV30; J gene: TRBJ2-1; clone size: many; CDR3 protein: CAWKGTSGTFYNEQFF; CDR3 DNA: TGTGCCTGGAAAGGGACTAGCGGGACTTTCTACAATGAGCAGTTCTTC
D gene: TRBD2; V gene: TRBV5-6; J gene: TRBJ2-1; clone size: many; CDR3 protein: CASSLGGRMSNEQFF; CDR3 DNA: TGTGCCAGCAGCTTGGGCGGGAGGATGTCGAATGAGCAGTTCTTC
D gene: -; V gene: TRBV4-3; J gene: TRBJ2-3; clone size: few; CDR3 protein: CASSHRDRGAMNTQYF; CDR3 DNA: TGCGCCAGCAGCCACCGCGACCGGGGGGCAATGAATACGCAGTATTTT
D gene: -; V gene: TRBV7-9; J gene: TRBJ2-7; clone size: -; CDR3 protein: CASTPGGQSYEQYF; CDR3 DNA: TGTGCCAGCACCCCCGGGGGACAGTCCTACGAGCAGTACTTC
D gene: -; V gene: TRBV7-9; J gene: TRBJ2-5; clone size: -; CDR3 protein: CASSPPFRVGETQYF; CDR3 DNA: TGTGCCAGCAGCCCACCGTTCAGGGTCGGAGAGACCCAGTACTTC
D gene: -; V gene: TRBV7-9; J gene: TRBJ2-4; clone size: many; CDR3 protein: CASSLEAGLVKNIQYF; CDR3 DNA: TGTGCCAGCAGCTTAGAAGCAGGGCTGGTCAAAAACATTCAGTACTTC
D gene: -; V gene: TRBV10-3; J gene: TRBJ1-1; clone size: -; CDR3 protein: CAISDNSGAGTEAFF; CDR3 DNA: TGTGCCATCAGTGATAACTCTGGGGCAGGCACTGAAGCTTTCTTT
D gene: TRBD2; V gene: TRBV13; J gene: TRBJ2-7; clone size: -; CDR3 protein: CASSLAGGHEQYF; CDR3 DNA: TGTGCCAGCAGCCTAGCGGGAGGCCACGAGCAGTACTTC
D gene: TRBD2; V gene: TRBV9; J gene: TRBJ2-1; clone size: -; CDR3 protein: CASSFNPTAGGGYNEQFF; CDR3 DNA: TGTGCCAGCAGCTTCAACCCCACGGCGGGGGGTGGCTACAATGAGCAGTTCTTC
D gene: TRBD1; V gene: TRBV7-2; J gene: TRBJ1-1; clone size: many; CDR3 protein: CASSSATGRAFF; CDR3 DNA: TGTGCCAGCAGCTCGGCGACAGGGAGGGCTTTCTTT
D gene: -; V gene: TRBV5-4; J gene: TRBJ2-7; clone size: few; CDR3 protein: CASRRDSSYEQYF; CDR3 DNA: TGTGCCAGCAGGCGGGACAGTTCCTACGAGCAGTACTTC
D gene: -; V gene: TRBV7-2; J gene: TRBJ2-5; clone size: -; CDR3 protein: CASSLGQFQETQYF; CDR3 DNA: TGTGCCAGCAGCCTTGGGCAGTTTCAAGAGACCCAGTACTTC
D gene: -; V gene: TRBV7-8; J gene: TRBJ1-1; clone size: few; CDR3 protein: CASSLPGGEAFF; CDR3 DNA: TGTGCCAGCAGCTTACCGGGGGGTGAAGCTTTCTTT
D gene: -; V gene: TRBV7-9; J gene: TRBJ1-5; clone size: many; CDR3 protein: CASSSSHDGQGNQPQHF; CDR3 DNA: TGTGCCAGCAGCTCGTCCCATGATGGCCAGGGGAATCAGCCCCAGCATTTT
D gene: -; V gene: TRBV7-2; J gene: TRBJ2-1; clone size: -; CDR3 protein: CASSPTKQGIEQFF; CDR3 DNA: TGTGCCAGCAGTCCGACAAAACAGGGAATCGAGCAGTTCTTC
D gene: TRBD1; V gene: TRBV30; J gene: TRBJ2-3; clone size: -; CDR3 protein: CAWSGSGGGVQYF; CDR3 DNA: TGTGCCTGGAGTGGGTCAGGGGGCGGGGTGCAGTATTTT
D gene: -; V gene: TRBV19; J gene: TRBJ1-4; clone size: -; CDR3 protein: CASRRTYGGNEKLFF; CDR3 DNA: TGTGCCAGTCGCCGAACCTACGGGGGTAATGAAAAACTGTTTTTT